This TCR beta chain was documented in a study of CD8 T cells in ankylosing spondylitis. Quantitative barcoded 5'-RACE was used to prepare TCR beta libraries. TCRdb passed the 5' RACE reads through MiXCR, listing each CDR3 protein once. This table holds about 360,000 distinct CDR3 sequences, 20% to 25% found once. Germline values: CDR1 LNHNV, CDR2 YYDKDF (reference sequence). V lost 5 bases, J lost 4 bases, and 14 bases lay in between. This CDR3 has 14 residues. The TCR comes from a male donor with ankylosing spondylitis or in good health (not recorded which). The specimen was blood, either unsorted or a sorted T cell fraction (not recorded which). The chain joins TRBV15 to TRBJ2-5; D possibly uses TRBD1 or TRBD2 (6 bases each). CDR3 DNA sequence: TGTGCCACCAGCTTCCCGGGGGCAGGAGAGACCCAGTACTTC. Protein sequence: CATSFPGAGETQYF. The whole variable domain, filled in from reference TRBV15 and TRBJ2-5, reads DAMVIQNPRYQVTQFGKPVTLSCSQTLNHNVMYWYQQKSSQAPKLLFHYYDKDFNNEADTPDNFQSRRPNTSFCFLDIRSPGLGDTAMYLCATSFPGAGETQYFGPGTRLLVL.